The TCR beta chain described here comes from a study of cytomegalovirus exposure and HLA in healthy donors. Background on the study: The approximately 660 first-cohort repertoires shared a platform with the approximately 120 validation repertoires, as reported in a later analysis. Study outcomes and limitations: Among TCR beta chains, those listed as cytomegalovirus-associated numbered 164. Most TCR sequences proved rare, with some public TCRs found in many donors.

While the first cohort had fewer than 850 subjects, the donors belonged to the separate validation cohort of over a hundred subjects. The V gene's germline CDR1 is SGHRS and CDR2 YFSETQ. V lost 4 bases, J lost 0 bases, and 13 bases stayed unmatched. This CDR3 contains 19 residues. Libraries were prepared by immunoSEQ multiplex PCR; TCRdb keeps only in-frame clonotypes and omits some of them. The sample lists more than 200,000 clones; around 91% were seen once. As to this clone: Its antigen remains unknown.

This receptor was obtained from a woman younger than 45 in good health and CMV-seronegative. V and J are TRBV5-1 and TRBJ2-7; 13 positions match TRBD2. The sequenced sample was PBMCs. The CDR3 spells CASSPWRVGLAGDSYEQYF. Here the CDR3 DNA reads TGCGCCAGCAGCCCTTGGCGGGTAGGACTAGCGGGGGACTCCTACGAGCAGTACTTC.